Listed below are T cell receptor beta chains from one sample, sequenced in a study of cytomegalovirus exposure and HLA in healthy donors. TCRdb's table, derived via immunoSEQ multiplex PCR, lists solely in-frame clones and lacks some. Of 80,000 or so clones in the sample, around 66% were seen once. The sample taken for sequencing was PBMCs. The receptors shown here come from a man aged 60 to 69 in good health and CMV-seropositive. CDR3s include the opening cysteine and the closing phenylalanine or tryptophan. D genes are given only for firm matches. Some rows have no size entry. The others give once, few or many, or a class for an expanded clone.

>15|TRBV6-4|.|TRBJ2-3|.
CASSPGGGWTDTQYF
TGTGCCAGCAGCCCGGGCGGGGGCTGGACAGATACGCAGTATTTT
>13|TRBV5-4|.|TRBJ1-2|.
CASSLGGPYGYTF
TGTGCCAGCAGCTTGGGGGGGCCCTATGGCTACACCTTC
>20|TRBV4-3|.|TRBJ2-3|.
CASSQEVCGGLPLLVCTQYF
TGCGCCAGCAGCCAAGAGGTGTGCGGGGGCCTCCCCCTACTCGTATGTACGCAGTATTTT
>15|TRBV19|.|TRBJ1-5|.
CASSMRGISNQPQHF
TGTGCCAGTAGTATGAGGGGGATAAGCAATCAGCCCCAGCATTTT
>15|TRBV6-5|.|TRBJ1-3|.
CASSPHKSSGNTIYF
TGTGCCAGCTCCCCACACAAAAGCTCTGGAAACACCATATATTTT
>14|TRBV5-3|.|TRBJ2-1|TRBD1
CARGTGTGDNEQFF
TGTGCCAGAGGAACCGGGACAGGGGACAATGAGCAGTTCTTC
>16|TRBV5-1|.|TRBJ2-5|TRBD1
CASSLRWTGGTETQYF
TGCGCCAGCAGCTTGCGATGGACAGGGGGGACAGAGACCCAGTACTTC
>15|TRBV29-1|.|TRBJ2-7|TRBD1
CSVEDRSGGPYEQYF
TGCAGCGTTGAAGATCGGTCAGGGGGCCCCTACGAGCAGTACTTC
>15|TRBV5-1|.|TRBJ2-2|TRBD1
CASTTDRVDTGELFF
TGCGCCAGCACGACGGACAGGGTGGACACCGGGGAGCTGTTTTTT
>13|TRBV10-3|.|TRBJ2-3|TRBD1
CAIRTGGTDTQYF
TGTGCCATCAGGACAGGGGGCACAGATACGCAGTATTTT
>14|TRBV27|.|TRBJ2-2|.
CASSPDSNPGELFF
TGTGCCAGCAGCCCGGACAGTAACCCCGGGGAGCTGTTTTTT
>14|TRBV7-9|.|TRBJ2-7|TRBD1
CASSLSQGAYEQYF
TGTGCCAGCAGCTTAAGCCAGGGGGCTTACGAGCAGTACTTC
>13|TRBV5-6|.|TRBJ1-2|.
CASSLRSGGGYTF
TGTGCCAGCAGCTTGCGGTCGGGGGGTGGCTACACCTTC
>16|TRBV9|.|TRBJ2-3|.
CASSAPGRKSTDTQYF
TGTGCCAGCAGCGCCCCGGGGAGGAAGAGCACAGATACGCAGTATTTT
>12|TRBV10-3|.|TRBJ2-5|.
CAISEERETQYF
TGTGCCATCAGTGAGGAGAGAGAGACCCAGTACTTC
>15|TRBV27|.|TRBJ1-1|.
CASSLNRALVWGAFF
TGTGCCAGCAGTTTGAACAGGGCGCTTGTTTGGGGTGCTTTCTTT
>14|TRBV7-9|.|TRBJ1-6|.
CASTFGGVDSPLHF
TGTGCCAGCACCTTCGGGGGTGTGGATTCACCCCTCCACTTT
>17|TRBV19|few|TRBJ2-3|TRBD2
CASSRSSSGRATDTQYF
TGTGCCAGTAGCCGAAGCTCTAGCGGGAGAGCCACAGATACGCAGTATTTT
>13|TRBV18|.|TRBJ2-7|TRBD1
CASSPRTGYEQYF
TGTGCCAGCTCACCACGGACAGGGTACGAGCAGTACTTC
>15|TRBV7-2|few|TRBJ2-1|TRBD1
CASSVRQGPYNEQFF
TGTGCCAGCAGCGTCAGACAGGGACCATACAATGAGCAGTTCTTC
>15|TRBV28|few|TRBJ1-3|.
CASSLPFSSGNTIYF
TGTGCCAGCAGTTTACCCTTTAGCTCTGGAAACACCATATATTTT
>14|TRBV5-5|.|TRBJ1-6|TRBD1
CASSLGQGNSPLHF
TGTGCCAGCAGCCTTGGACAGGGAAATTCACCCCTCCACTTT
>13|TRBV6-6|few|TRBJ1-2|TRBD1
CASSNRGEGGYTF
TGTGCCAGCAGCAACAGGGGGGAAGGTGGCTACACCTTC
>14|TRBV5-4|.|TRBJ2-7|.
CASSFRGPSYEQYF
TGTGCCAGCAGCTTTCGCGGCCCATCCTACGAGCAGTACTTC
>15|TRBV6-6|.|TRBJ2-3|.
CASRPPSGATDTQYF
TGTGCCAGCAGACCCCCTAGTGGAGCCACAGATACGCAGTATTTT
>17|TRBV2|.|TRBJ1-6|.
CASSTGQSGSYNSPLHF
TGTGCCAGCAGTACGGGACAAAGCGGATCCTATAATTCACCCCTCCACTTT
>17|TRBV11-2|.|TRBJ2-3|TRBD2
CASSLDVRGAGEDTQYF
TGTGCCAGCAGCTTAGATGTGCGGGGGGCTGGGGAAGATACGCAGTATTTT
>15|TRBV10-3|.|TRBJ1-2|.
CAISDQQAGPYGYTF
TGTGCCATCAGTGACCAACAAGCAGGCCCCTATGGCTACACCTTC
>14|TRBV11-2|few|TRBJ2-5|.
CASSLATAQETQYF
TGTGCCAGCAGCTTAGCGACAGCCCAAGAGACCCAGTACTTC
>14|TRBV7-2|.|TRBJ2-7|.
CASSPSSGVYEQYF
TGTGCCAGCAGCCCATCAAGCGGAGTCTACGAGCAGTACTTC
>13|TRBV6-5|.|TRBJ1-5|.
CASSYGRGQPQHF
TGTGCCAGCAGTTACGGCAGGGGACAGCCCCAGCATTTT
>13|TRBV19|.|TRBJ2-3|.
CASSIVLTDTQYF
TGTGCCAGTAGTATAGTCCTCACAGATACGCAGTATTTT
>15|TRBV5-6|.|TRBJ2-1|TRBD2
CASSFRLAGVDEQFF
TGTGCCAGCAGCTTCCGACTAGCGGGAGTAGATGAGCAGTTCTTC
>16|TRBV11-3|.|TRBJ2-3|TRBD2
CASSHPGGAGADTQYF
TGTGCCAGCAGCCACCCGGGGGGGGCAGGGGCAGATACGCAGTATTTT
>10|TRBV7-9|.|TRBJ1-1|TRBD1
CATQGGEAFF
TGTGCCACCCAGGGGGGTGAAGCTTTCTTT
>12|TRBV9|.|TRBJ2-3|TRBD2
CASSRGVDTQYF
TGTGCCAGCAGCCGGGGGGTGGATACGCAGTATTTT
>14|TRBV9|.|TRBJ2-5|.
CASSVAEGRETQYF
TGTGCCAGCAGCGTAGCCGAGGGCAGGGAGACCCAGTACTTC
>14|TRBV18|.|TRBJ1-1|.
CASSPGDDGTEAFF
TGTGCCAGCTCACCGGGAGACGATGGCACTGAAGCTTTCTTT
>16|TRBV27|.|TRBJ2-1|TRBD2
CASSLLAGAPYNEQFF
TGTGCCAGCAGTTTATTAGCGGGAGCCCCTTACAATGAGCAGTTCTTC
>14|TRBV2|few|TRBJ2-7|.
CASSEAGGAYEQYF
TGTGCCAGCAGTGAAGCAGGGGGGGCCTACGAGCAGTACTTC
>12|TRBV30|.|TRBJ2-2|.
CARSLSGGELFF
TGTGCCAGGTCTCTTTCGGGGGGGGAGCTGTTTTTT
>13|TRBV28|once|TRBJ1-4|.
CASSLYRDEKLFF
TGTGCCAGCAGTTTATACAGGGACGAAAAACTGTTTTTT
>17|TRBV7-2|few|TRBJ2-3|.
CASSPLVRAPSTDTQYF
TGTGCCAGCAGCCCACTTGTGCGGGCACCTAGCACAGATACGCAGTATTTT
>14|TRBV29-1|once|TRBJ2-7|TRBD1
CSVAGGTGGYEQYF
TGCAGCGTTGCAGGTGGGACAGGGGGTTACGAGCAGTACTTC
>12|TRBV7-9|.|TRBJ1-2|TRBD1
CSSSQGAKGYTF
TGTTCCAGCAGCCAGGGGGCGAAAGGCTACACCTTC
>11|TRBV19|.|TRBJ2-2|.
CASSISGELFF
TGTGCCAGTAGTATTAGCGGGGAGCTGTTTTTT
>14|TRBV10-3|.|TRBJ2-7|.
CAISTGTVLYEQYF
TGTGCCATCAGCACAGGGACGGTTCTCTACGAGCAGTACTTC
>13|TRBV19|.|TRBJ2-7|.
CASSAALGYEQYF
TGTGCCAGTAGTGCGGCCCTGGGCTACGAGCAGTACTTC